These 27 T cell receptor beta chains were all obtained from the same sample, sequenced in a study of tumor-infiltrating lymphocytes in primary liver carcinoma. Extraction also yielded germline DNA, while blood RNA was obtained from unsorted whole blood. The researchers produced TCR beta cDNA from around 500 ng total RNA with a constant-region primer. For TCR beta, libraries were produced by three nested multiplex PCR rounds using slightly modified ARM-PCR. Two initial PCR rounds of about 10 cycles each paired TRBV1-TRBV30 forward primers with a C-beta reverse primer. TCRdb itself ran the multiplex PCR reads through MiXCR, one entry per CDR3 protein. The sample consists of 250,000 to 400,000 distinct CDR3 sequences, 55% to 65% of them appearing once. Material: peripheral blood. The source is a man aged 35 to 55 with primary liver carcinoma and hepatitis B virus infection.

To note about this clonotype: This may be a read error, as it is one base from a much larger clone. V usage is TRBV6-5 and J usage is TRBJ2-5; maybe TRBD2 (5 bases). V lost 0 bases to trimming and J lost 1 base, with 9 bases between them. This CDR3 comprises 15 residues. Germline CDR1 reads MNHEY; CDR2 reads SVGAGI. The CDR3 loop is CASSYSWEFQETQYF. CDR3 sequence (DNA): TGTGCCAGCAGTTACTCGTGGGAGTTCCAAGAGACCCAGTACTTC.

A few counts support this clonotype. The rearrangement uses TRBV4-2 and TRBJ1-1, with a tentative D call TRBD1 (5 bases). The CDR3 contains 12 residues. Germline V gene sequence: CDR1 LGHNA, CDR2 YNFKEQ. Trimming took 4 bases from V and 7 from J, leaving 10 bases between them. The CDR3 nucleotides are TGTGCCAGCAGCCGAGAGGGGTTTGAAGCTTTCTTT. This gives the protein CASSREGFEAFF.

This clonotype appeared a few times. The rearrangement joins TRBV4-2 to TRBJ2-1; either TRBD1 or TRBD2 may supply D (5 bases each). Germline lookup yields CDR1 LGHNA and CDR2 YNFKEQ. V was cut by 4 bases and J by 2 bases, with 15 bases left in between. The CDR3 has 16 residues. CDR3 residues: CASSLLQEATYNEQFF. The CDR3 nucleotides are TGTGCCAGCAGCCTTTTACAGGAGGCCACCTACAATGAGCAGTTCTTC.

Worth noting for this clonotype: An end of the junction does not agree with germline; a read error may underlie this. The rearrangement joins TRBV11-1 to TRBJ2-1, with 7 bases lining up with TRBD2. Per the germline V gene, CDR1 is SGHAT and CDR2 is FQDESV (reference sequence). CDR3 length: 14 amino acids. The CDR3 reads CVSSLSATSRSRFF. Here the CDR3 DNA reads TGTGTCAGCAGCCTCTCGGCGACTAGCAGGAGCCGGTTCTTC.

This rearrangement joins TRBV30 to TRBJ1-2; the D is unclear. The V and J ends lost 5 bases and 1 base respectively, with 8 bases between them. The length of the CDR3 is 12 residues. Per germline, CDR1 GTSNPN and CDR2 SVGIG (reference sequence). The CDR3 DNA follows: TGTGCCTGGCCACGGGGTAACTATGGCTACACCTTC. This sequence encodes CAWPRGNYGYTF.

The rearrangement joins TRBV29-1 to TRBJ2-1, with D possibly being TRBD2 (6 bases). The germline V and J ends were trimmed by 5 bases and 6 bases, with 23 bases remaining between them. The CDR3 has 16 amino acids. CDR1 and CDR2 from the germline V gene are SQVTM and ANQGSEA. For the CDR3, the DNA is TGCAGCGTTCAGGGACTCGCGGGAAGAGGTTTCAATGAGCAGTTCTTC. This sequence encodes CSVQGLAGRGFNEQFF.

Turning to this clonotype: An end of the junction does not agree with germline; a read error may underlie this. The gene calls are TRBV4-2 and TRBJ2-6, with TRBD1 matching over 9 bases. The CDR3 length is 22 residues. Germline values: CDR1 LGHNA, CDR2 YNFKEQ. CDR3 region: CTSSQEGSGQGLIQSGANVLTF. For the CDR3, the DNA is TGTACCAGCAGCCAAGAAGGTTCGGGACAGGGCCTAATCCAATCTGGGGCCAACGTCCTGACTTTC.

This clonotype came up many times. V is TRBV29-1 and J is TRBJ2-1; tentatively, D is TRBD1 (6 bases). Trimming took 4 bases from V and 6 from J, leaving 16 bases between them. This CDR3 spans 14 amino acids. In germline, CDR1 is SQVTM, CDR2 ANQGSEA. The CDR3 spells CSVVGWDTINEQFF. The CDR3 nucleotides read TGCAGCGTTGTAGGTTGGGACACCATCAATGAGCAGTTCTTC.

As for this clonotype: A much larger clone is a single base away; this may be a read error. The rearrangement uses TRBV6-5 and TRBJ2-3; TRBD2 agrees at 10 bases. CDR3 length: 16 amino acids. The ends lost 0 bases at V and 6 bases at J; junction bases unmatched: 6. Germline loops: CDR1 MNHEY, CDR2 SVGAGI. The chain's CDR3 is CASSYSTLAGADTQYF. DNA of the CDR3: TGTGCCAGCAGTTACTCGACGCTAGCGGGAGCTGATACGCAGTATTTT.

Details on this clonotype: A much larger clonotype is one base distant, so this may be a read error. The chain has TRBV29-1 and TRBJ2-1; 7 nucleotides agree with TRBD1. The germline CDR1 and CDR2 sequences are SQVTM and ANQGSEA. This CDR3 spans 11 amino acids. V lost 5 bases to trimming and J lost 8 bases; unmatched junction nucleotides: 3. The CDR3 loop reads CSVTTGDEQFF. The CDR3 nucleotides are TGCAGCGTTACTACAGGGGATGAGCAGTTCTTC.

This clonotype was found a few times. J is TRBJ2-7 and V is TRBV28; D call uncertain. The CDR3 has 12 residues. Trimming cost V 1 base and J 6 bases, with 7 bases left between them. Germline V gene data show CDR1 as MDHEN and CDR2 as SYDVKM. CDR3 loop: CASSLSTSEQYF. CDR3 nucleotides: TGTGCCAGCAGTTTATCCACCTCCGAGCAGTACTTC.

This clonotype was seen only once. The chain recombines TRBV5-4 with TRBJ2-5; 11 bases match TRBD2. CDR1 is SGHNT, CDR2 YYREEE, per germline (reference sequence). The CDR3 covers 15 residues. The V and J ends lost 3 bases and 4 bases, in that order; junction bases with no gene match: 5. CDR3 region: CASSSGLAARETQYF. As DNA, the CDR3 is TGTGCCAGCAGCTCGGGACTAGCGGCCCGAGAGACCCAGTACTTC.

This clonotype was observed a handful of times. A read error is likely, as this CDR3 ends without the conserved phenylalanine or tryptophan. This sequence joins TRBV29-1 and TRBJ2-1; 13 bases align to TRBD2. The CDR3 length is 16 residues. Germline trimming cut 5 bases from V and 13 bases from J; bases unmatched to any gene: 17. Germline CDR1 SQVTM, CDR2 ANQGSEA. CDR3 region: CSVRTSGRGFLSEQFS. The DNA of the CDR3 is TGCAGCGTTAGGACTAGCGGGAGAGGATTTTTGAGTGAACAGTTCTCC.

Note on this clonotype: This could be a read error, since a much larger clone is one nucleotide away. V usage is TRBV6-2 or TRBV6-3 and J usage is TRBJ2-7; D is unclear. The germline gives CDR1 MNHEY, CDR2 SVGEGT. There are 12 residues in the CDR3. The CDR3 DNA follows: TGTACCAGCAGTTACCCGTCCTACGAGCAGTACTTC. This translates into CTSSYPSYEQYF.

This clonotype was seen only a few times. The CDR3 loop reads CASSLTGGNYEQYF. The CDR3 DNA sequence: TGTGCCAGCAGTTTAACAGGGGGCAATTACGAGCAGTACTTC. The chain is built from TRBV12-3 or TRBV12-4 and TRBJ2-7, with 9 positions matching TRBD1. Losses at the gene ends were 2 bases for V and 4 bases for J; bases not matched to a gene: 3. This CDR3 is built from 14 residues.

This clonotype was seen once. A junction end diverges from the germline sequence, so it may reflect a read error. The rearrangement links TRBV4-2 to TRBJ2-3, with a tentative D call TRBD2 (6 bases). The CDR3 extends over 15 amino acids. Germline loops: CDR1 LGHNA, CDR2 YNFKEQ. Here the CDR3 reads CASRPKAGLAYTQYF. The CDR3, as DNA: TGTGCCAGCAGACCTAAGGCGGGACTCGCATATACTCAGTATTTT.

Comment on this clonotype: Relative to the germline gene, one junction end is altered; a read error may explain this. The V and J genes are TRBV24-1 and TRBJ2-2; D may be TRBD2 (6 bases). The CDR3 is made up of 17 amino acids. Germline loops: CDR1 KGHDR, CDR2 SFDVKD. The CDR3 nucleotides read TGTACCACCAGTGATTGGAGGGACTTGGGGAACATCGGGGAGCTGTTTTTT. Amino acid sequence: CTTSDWRDLGNIGELFF.

In the case of this clonotype: The conserved phenylalanine or tryptophan is not found at the CDR3 terminus, so this likely reflects a read error. V is TRBV11-1 and J is TRBJ2-3; no clear D gene. Trimming took 9 bases from V and 4 from J, leaving 17 bases between them. The CDR3 is made up of 14 amino acids. Looked up from germline, CDR1 is SGHAT and CDR2 is FQDESV (reference sequence). DNA of the CDR3: TGTGCCAGTAGCCCACCCCCTGAAGCAGATACGCAGTATCTT. Translated, it gives CASSPPPEADTQYL.

For this clonotype: Since a much larger clone is just one base distant, this may be a read error. The CDR3: CVSSFRDRNEQFF. The CDR3 DNA follows: TGTGTCAGCAGTTTTAGGGACCGCAATGAGCAGTTCTTC. The chain has TRBV12-3 or TRBV12-4 and TRBJ2-1; either TRBD1 or TRBD2 may fit D (5 bases each). This CDR3 contains 13 residues.

Regarding this clonotype: Given a much more abundant clone one base away, this may be a read error. This chain connects TRBV12-3 or TRBV12-4 to TRBJ1-5; no reliable D call. The V and J ends lost 7 bases and 6 bases respectively, with 10 bases between them. This CDR3 contains 12 residues. The CDR3 loop reads CASNFEVQPQHF. The CDR3 DNA reads TGTGCCAGCAATTTCGAGGTTCAGCCCCAGCATTTT.

As regards this clonotype: A clone one base away is much larger, so this may be a read error. The chain links TRBV12-3 or TRBV12-4 to TRBJ2-6; possibly TRBD1 for D (5 bases). The germline V and J ends were trimmed by 8 bases and 0 bases, with 8 bases remaining between them. There are 14 residues in the CDR3. The CDR3 sequence is CASGAFSGANVLTF. CDR3 in DNA: TGTGCCAGCGGGGCATTCTCTGGGGCCAACGTCCTGACTTTC.

The CDR3 here is CASSPGTFTGELFF. As DNA, the CDR3 is TGTGCCAGCAGCCCCGGGACCTTCACCGGGGAGCTGTTTTTT. The chain is built from TRBV7-3 and TRBJ2-2; D tentatively fits TRBD1 or TRBD2 (5 bases each). The germline CDR1 and CDR2 sequences are SGHTA and FQGTGA. This CDR3 has 14 amino acids. V gave up 5 bases and J gave up 4 bases, with 11 bases separating them.

V is TRBV6-4 and J is TRBJ2-5; D unresolved. CDR3 size: 15 residues. Trimming cost V 2 bases and J 5 bases, with 15 bases left between them. Germline CDR1 MRHNA, CDR2 SNTAGT. Written as DNA, the CDR3 is TGTGCCAGCAGTGACAACCACGAACGCATGGAGACCCAGTACTTC. It specifies CASSDNHERMETQYF.

The rearrangement joins TRBV6-5 to TRBJ1-2; D uncertain. Germline V gives CDR1 MNHEY, CDR2 SVGAGI. The germline V and J ends were trimmed by 8 bases and 8 bases, with 24 bases remaining between them. The CDR3 totals 15 residues. CDR3 sequence: CASGSPGPLWGGYTF. The DNA of the CDR3 is TGTGCCAGCGGTTCCCCCGGACCATTGTGGGGAGGCTACACCTTC.

Turning to this clonotype: This may come from a read error, since a much larger clone is one base off. This CDR3 is missing its conserved last phenylalanine or tryptophan, likely due to a read error. The rearrangement uses TRBV10-3 and TRBJ2-7; either TRBD1 or TRBD2 may fit D (6 bases each). Trimming stripped 0 bases from V and 4 bases from J, with 10 bases between. From germline, CDR1 is ENHRY and CDR2 SYGVKD. The CDR3 extends over 14 amino acids. The CDR3 DNA reads as TGTGCCATCAGTGAGTCCCAGGGGAGGTACGAGCAGTACTCC. Protein sequence: CAISESQGRYEQYS.

On this clonotype: A much larger clone differs by one base, so this may be a read error. V and J are TRBV7-9 and TRBJ2-2; D call uncertain. This CDR3 comprises 16 residues. Trimming left V 5 bases short and J 1 base short, with 14 bases between. Germline values: CDR1 SEHNR, CDR2 FQNEAQ (reference sequence). Written as DNA, the CDR3 is TGTGCCAGCAGCGTAAAGGCAGGAGTGAACACCGGGGAGCTGTTTTTT. It is translated as CASSVKAGVNTGELFF.

The V and J genes are TRBV15 and TRBJ2-1; 7 bases agree with TRBD2. Germline assignment: CDR1 LNHNV and CDR2 YYDKDF (reference sequence). This CDR3 spans 16 amino acids. The trim removed 0 bases at V and 7 bases at J, leaving 9 bases unmatched. The CDR3 protein is CATSRDLLAVGNEQFF. DNA of the CDR3: TGTGCCACCAGCAGAGATCTCCTAGCGGTAGGGAATGAGCAGTTCTTC.